A single sample is the source of the 15 T cell receptor beta chains below, sequenced in a study of response to subunit inactivated influenza vaccine. TCRdb re-called the RT-PCR reads through MiXCR, storing one row per CDR3 protein. The sample has 550,000 to 800,000 distinct CDR3 sequences, approximately 14% seen once. Sequenced material: PBMCs from blood, taken approximately 15 days before vaccination. The receptors were sampled from a man aged 50-59 years who received an inactivated influenza vaccine.

This chain links TRBV5-5 with TRBJ2-1, with 10 bases lining up with TRBD2. This CDR3 is 18 amino acids long. Trimming at V came to 2 bases and at J to 0 bases, leaving 8 bases not matched to a gene. Per germline, CDR1 SGHKS and CDR2 YYEKEE (reference sequence). The CDR3 region has the DNA TGTGCCAGCAGCTTTCGGTTACTAGCGGGGAGCTCCTACAATGAGCAGTTCTTC. This codes for CASSFRLLAGSSYNEQFF.

This clonotype showed up many times. The V gene is TRBV5-1, the J gene TRBJ1-5; D call uncertain. The germline V and J ends were trimmed by 5 bases and 0 bases, with 9 bases remaining between them. CDR1 SGHRS and CDR2 YFSETQ come from the germline V gene. The CDR3 has 14 residues. The CDR3 coding sequence is TGCGCCAGCAGACCGACCTATAGCAATCAGCCCCAGCATTTT. It codes for CASRPTYSNQPQHF.

This clonotype was found a few times. This rearrangement joins TRBV5-1 to TRBJ2-3; TRBD2 matches 9 bases. Germline-derived CDR1 and CDR2 are SGHRS and YFSETQ. After removal of 0 bases from V and 7 bases from J, the junction contained 3 bases not matched to a gene. The CDR3 sequence is 14 residues long. The CDR3 loop reads CASSLAGTSNTQYF. The CDR3, as DNA: TGCGCCAGCAGCTTGGCAGGGACTAGCAATACGCAGTATTTT. Filled out from reference TRBV5-1 and TRBJ2-3, the complete variable domain reads KAGVTQTPRYLIKTRGQQVTLSCSPISGHRSVSWYQQTPGQGLQFLFEYFSETQRNKGNFPGRFSGRQFSNSRSEMNVSTLELGDSALYLCASSLAGTSNTQYFGPGTRLTVL.

This clonotype has more than one count but fewer than ten. V usage is TRBV10-3 and J usage is TRBJ2-5, with 7 bases lining up with TRBD2. Germline CDR1 ENHRY, CDR2 SYGVKD. The CDR3 extends over 14 amino acids. Trimming took 10 bases from V and 2 from J; bases not matched to a gene: 10. The DNA for the CDR3 is TGTGCCACCCGGTGGGGGGGGGATCAAGAGACCCAGTACTTC. It yields the protein CATRWGGDQETQYF.

This clonotype has just a few counts. The chain recombines TRBV4-1 with TRBJ2-1; 9 bases match TRBD2. The junction had 18 bases not matched to a gene; V was cut back by 0 bases and J by 0 bases. The germline V gene has CDR1 MGHRA and CDR2 YSYEKL. This CDR3 is built from 22 residues. The CDR3 bases are TGCGCCAGCAGCCAAGAAAGGGTAGTAGCGGGAGTGAAATACAGCTCCTACAATGAGCAGTTCTTC. It codes for CASSQERVVAGVKYSSYNEQFF.

The chain links TRBV8-2 to TRBJ2-1; no DNA check was done on the table's D call, TRBD2. TRBV8-2 is flagged as a pseudogene. The length of the CDR3 is 15 residues. DNA for the CDR3: TGTGGCCTAGCGGGGGGCCCTTTCTCCTACAATGAGCAGTTCTTC. Translation: CGLAGGPFSYNEQFF.

A few counts support this clonotype. The chain uses TRBV7-8 and TRBJ2-5; unclear D gene. V lost 7 bases to trimming and J lost 4 bases, with 16 bases between them. The CDR3 runs 14 residues. The germline V gene encodes CDR1 SGHVS and CDR2 FQNEAQ. The chain's CDR3 is CASTLRETGETQYF. Here the CDR3 DNA reads TGTGCCAGCACCCTTCGAGAGACTGGAGAGACCCAGTACTTC.

This clonotype was picked up a small number of times. The CDR3 loop is CASSSGGDSYGYTF. The CDR3 DNA reads TGTGCCAGCAGCTCCGGGGGGGACAGCTATGGCTACACCTTC. The gene calls are TRBV7-2 and TRBJ1-2; 7 nucleotides align to TRBD1. In germline, CDR1 is SGHTA, CDR2 FQGNSA. The V segment lost 4 bases and the J segment 4 bases; nucleotides outside the gene matches: 6. CDR3 size: 14 residues.

This clonotype has more than one count but fewer than ten. One junction end does not reproduce the germline sequence, and a read error may be involved. The chain has TRBV4-3 and TRBJ2-7; D perhaps matches TRBD2 (5 bases). CDR1 and CDR2 from the germline V gene are LGHNA and YSLEER. This CDR3 spans 15 amino acids. CDR3 loop: CAGSQDSGSNYEQYF. The CDR3, as DNA: TGCGCCGGCAGCCAAGATTCGGGATCGAACTACGAGCAGTACTTC.

This clonotype was counted many times. This chain joins TRBV27 and TRBJ1-4; D is undetermined. With 8 bases removed from V and 1 base from J, the gap between germline ends came to 8 bases. The CDR3 runs to 13 residues. CDR1 is MNHEY and CDR2 is SMNVEV in the germline V gene (reference sequence). The CDR3 coding sequence is TGTGCCAGCTCGGTTGTAACTAATGAAAAACTGTTTTTT. Protein: CASSVVTNEKLFF.

The rearrangement links TRBV28 to TRBJ2-1, with 10 nucleotides matching TRBD2. The CDR3 has 15 amino acids. V was pared by 3 bases and J by 9 bases, with 8 bases of the junction left unmatched. Germline V gives CDR1 MDHEN, CDR2 SYDVKM. DNA of the CDR3: TGTGCCAGCAGTTTGGCGAGCGGGAGGGCCAGTGAGCAGTTCTTC. The encoded protein is CASSLASGRASEQFF.

This chain connects TRBV7-2 to TRBJ2-3, with a possible D match to TRBD2 (5 bases). The CDR3 has 13 residues. With 4 bases removed from V and 6 bases from J, the gap between germline ends came to 11 bases. Germline CDR1 and CDR2: SGHTA and FQGNSA. The CDR3 bases are TGTGCCAGCAGCTGGGGTCCGGGGGATACGCAGTATTTT. It yields the protein CASSWGPGDTQYF.

The chain couples TRBV20-1 to TRBJ1-6; tentative D call: TRBD1 (5 bases). The length of the CDR3 is 14 residues. Trimming left V 1 base short and J 6 bases short, with 10 bases between. The germline V gene has CDR1 DFQATT and CDR2 SNEGSKA (reference sequence). The CDR3 DNA reads TGCAGTGCTAGAGGAGGACACCTTAATTCACCCCTCCACTTT. Amino acids: CSARGGHLNSPLHF.

This chain joins TRBV1 and TRBJ2-7. TRBV1 is a pseudogene locus. The CDR3 runs 13 residues. The CDR3: CTSTITPSYEQYF. As DNA, the CDR3 is TGCACCAGCACCATAACCCCATCCTACGAGCAGTACTTC.

In its sample, this clonotype was seen a few times. The V gene is TRBV24-1, the J gene TRBJ2-1; 7 bases match TRBD1. Unmatched junction bases numbered 6, after V lost 6 bases and J lost 2 bases. Germline loops: CDR1 KGHDR, CDR2 SFDVKD. The CDR3 is 15 residues long. The CDR3, as DNA: TGTGCCACCAGTACTCCGGGACAGACCTACAATGAGCAGTTCTTC. It yields the protein CATSTPGQTYNEQFF.